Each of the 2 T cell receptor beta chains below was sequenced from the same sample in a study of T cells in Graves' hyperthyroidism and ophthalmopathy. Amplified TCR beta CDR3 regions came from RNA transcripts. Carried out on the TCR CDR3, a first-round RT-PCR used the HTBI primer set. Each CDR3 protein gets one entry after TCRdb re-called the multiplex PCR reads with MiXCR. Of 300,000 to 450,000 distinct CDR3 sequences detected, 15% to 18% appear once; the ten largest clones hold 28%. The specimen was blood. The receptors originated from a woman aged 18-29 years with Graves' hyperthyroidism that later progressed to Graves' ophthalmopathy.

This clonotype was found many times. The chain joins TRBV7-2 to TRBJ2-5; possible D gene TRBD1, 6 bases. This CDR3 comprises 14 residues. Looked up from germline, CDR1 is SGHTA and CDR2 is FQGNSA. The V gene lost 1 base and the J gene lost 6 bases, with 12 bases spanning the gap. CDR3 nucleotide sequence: TGTGCCAGCAGCTTAGGGCGATGGGGGCAGACCCAGTACTTC. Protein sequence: CASSLGRWGQTQYF.

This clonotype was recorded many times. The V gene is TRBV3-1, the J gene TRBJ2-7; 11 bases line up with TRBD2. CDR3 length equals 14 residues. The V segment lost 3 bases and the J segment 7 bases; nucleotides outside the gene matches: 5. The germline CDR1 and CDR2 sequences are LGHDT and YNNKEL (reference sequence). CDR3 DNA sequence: TGTGCCAGCAGCCACACTAGCGGGAGAAAGGAGCAGTACTTC. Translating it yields CASSHTSGRKEQYF.